These T cell receptor beta chains were read from a single sample in a study of neurological immune-mediated disorders. TCRdb processed the 5' RACE reads anew with MiXCR; each CDR3 protein has one entry. The table has roughly 75,000 distinct CDR3 sequences, just over 2.5% seen once; the top ten hold more than 0.95%. The sequenced material came from PBMCs. Every receptor here comes from a woman aged 25 to 45 with multiple sclerosis. Both conserved end residues are part of each CDR3. A D gene is named only where the DNA matches it firmly. Clone size is given as once, few, many or a size class.

many	NA	TRBV5-1	TRBJ1-4	CASSLVGVKEKLFF	TGCGCCAGCAGCTTGGTTGGGGTTAAGGAAAAACTGTTTTTT
many	NA	TRBV3-1	TRBJ2-5	CASSQYQKETQYF	TGTGCCAGCAGCCAATACCAGAAAGAGACCCAGTACTTC
many	TRBD2	TRBV4-3	TRBJ2-5	CASSQLAGAQETQYF	TGCGCCAGCAGCCAATTAGCGGGAGCCCAAGAGACCCAGTACTTC
many	NA	TRBV7-2	TRBJ2-1	CASSWAGPTDNEQFF	TGTGCCAGCAGCTGGGCGGGACCGACCGACAATGAGCAGTTCTTC
many	TRBD1	TRBV9	TRBJ2-5	CASSVEDRYQETQYF	TGTGCCAGCAGCGTCGAGGACAGGTATCAAGAGACCCAGTACTTC
many	NA	TRBV20-1	TRBJ2-1	CSAPREAGYDYNEQFF	TGCAGTGCCCCGAGGGAGGCGGGGTACGACTACAATGAGCAGTTCTTC
many	TRBD2	TRBV29-1	TRBJ2-4	CSVEGGGRNIQYF	TGCAGCGTTGAAGGCGGGGGGAGAAACATTCAGTACTTC
many	NA	TRBV5-1	TRBJ2-3	CASSYGYTDTDTQYF	TGCGCCAGCAGCTATGGGTACACGGACACAGATACGCAGTATTTT
many	NA	TRBV6-6	TRBJ2-3	CASSYSKEVSDTQYF	TGTGCCAGCAGTTACTCGAAGGAGGTCTCAGATACGCAGTATTTT
many	NA	TRBV24-1	TRBJ2-7	CATSDGLAYEQYF	TGTGCCACCAGTGATGGCTTGGCCTACGAGCAGTACTTC
many	NA	TRBV20-1	TRBJ1-2	CSARDLDILNYGYTF	TGCAGTGCTAGAGATCTAGACATCCTTAACTATGGCTACACCTTC
once	NA	TRBV13	TRBJ2-3	CASSLAGVADTQYF	TGTGCCAGCAGCTTAGCGGGAGTGGCCGATACGCAGTATTTT
many	TRBD1	TRBV6-5	TRBJ1-3	CASSFSNRGRGNTIYF	TGTGCCAGCAGTTTCTCGAACAGGGGAAGAGGAAACACCATATATTTT
many	NA	TRBV25-1	TRBJ2-3	CASADIDTQYF	TGTGCCAGCGCTGATATCGATACGCAGTATTTT
many	TRBD1	TRBV20-1	TRBJ1-1	CSATGTDYMNTEAFF	TGCAGTGCCACCGGGACAGACTACATGAACACTGAAGCTTTCTTT
many	NA	TRBV19	TRBJ2-3	CASSGRDSISESTQYF	TGTGCCAGTAGTGGCCGGGACTCGATCAGTGAGAGCACGCAGTATTTT
many	TRBD1	TRBV27	TRBJ1-5	CASSPGQGNQPQHF	TGTGCCAGCAGTCCGGGACAGGGGAATCAGCCCCAGCATTTT
many	NA	TRBV18	TRBJ1-2	CASSTGTLGYGYTF	TGTGCCAGCTCAACGGGGACGCTCGGCTATGGCTACACCTTC
many	NA	TRBV27	TRBJ2-3	CASGPLGSGTDTQYF	TGTGCCAGCGGACCCCTAGGGTCGGGGACAGATACGCAGTATTTT
many	NA	TRBV7-7	TRBJ1-1	CASSILSREDTEAFF	TGTGCTAGCAGCATACTGTCCAGGGAAGACACTGAAGCTTTCTTT
many	TRBD1	TRBV5-1	TRBJ1-1	CASSLKGQGITEAFF	TGCGCCAGCAGCTTAAAGGGACAGGGGATAACTGAAGCTTTCTTT
many	NA	TRBV5-5	TRBJ2-5	CASSLLARLTGETQYF	TGTGCCAGCAGCTTGTTAGCGAGACTGACGGGGGAGACCCAGTACTTC
many	TRBD2	TRBV5-1	TRBJ2-3	CASSLAASGSSSTDTQYF	TGCGCCAGCAGCTTGGCGGCTAGCGGGAGTTCAAGCACAGATACGCAGTATTTT
many	NA	TRBV5-1	TRBJ2-2	CASRVSKGDTGELFF	TGCGCCAGCAGGGTCTCAAAGGGGGACACCGGGGAGCTGTTTTTT
many	NA	TRBV20-1	TRBJ2-7	CSARDLYRDAYEQYF	TGCAGTGCTAGAGATCTTTACAGGGATGCCTACGAGCAGTACTTC
many	TRBD2	TRBV29-1	TRBJ2-1	CSVEAGTRDEQFF	TGCAGCGTGGAGGCCGGGACTAGAGATGAGCAGTTCTTC
many	NA	TRBV7-3	TRBJ2-1	CASSPGPQDYNEQFF	TGTGCCAGCAGCCCAGGGCCTCAGGACTACAATGAGCAGTTCTTC
many	TRBD1	TRBV28	TRBJ1-2	CASSSTSQGLRNGYTF	TGTGCCAGCAGTTCCACCTCACAGGGGCTACGGAATGGCTACACCTTC
many	NA	TRBV7-8	TRBJ2-3	CASSPSPTDTQYF	TGTGCCAGCAGCCCCTCCCCCACAGATACGCAGTATTTT
many	TRBD2	TRBV20-1	TRBJ2-3	CSARGTLSGGTNTDTQYF	TGCAGTGCTAGGGGTACCCTTAGCGGGGGAACGAACACAGATACGCAGTATTTT
many	TRBD2	TRBV6-4	TRBJ2-1	CASSAAGLAGGSSYNEQFF	TGTGCCAGCAGTGCCGCGGGACTAGCGGGAGGGAGCTCCTACAATGAGCAGTTCTTC
many	NA	TRBV7-2	TRBJ1-2	CASKGASLYGYTF	TGTGCCAGCAAGGGAGCCTCCCTTTATGGCTACACCTTC
many	NA	TRBV7-2	TRBJ2-7	CASTLAADYEQYF	TGTGCCAGCACCTTAGCGGCAGACTACGAGCAGTACTTC
many	TRBD2	TRBV11-1	TRBJ2-1	CASSTGLETEQFF	TGTGCCAGCAGCACCGGACTAGAGACTGAGCAGTTCTTC
many	TRBD1	TRBV5-1	TRBJ1-2	CASSPISGTGDGYTF	TGCGCCAGCAGCCCCATCAGCGGGACAGGGGATGGCTACACCTTC
many	TRBD1	TRBV12-3/TRBV12-4	TRBJ1-3	CASSTGQEGYTIYF	TGTGCCAGCAGTACCGGACAGGAGGGTTACACCATATATTTT
many	NA	TRBV5-1	TRBJ2-3	CASSYTTDTQYF	TGCGCCAGCAGCTACACCACAGATACGCAGTATTTT
many	NA	TRBV6-4	TRBJ2-1	CASSDSGGEQFF	TGTGCCAGCAGTGACTCAGGGGGTGAGCAGTTCTTC
many	NA	TRBV20-1	TRBJ1-2	CSATGPDGYTF	TGCAGTGCTACCGGACCCGATGGCTACACCTTC
many	TRBD2	TRBV9	TRBJ2-7	CASSALAASSYEQYF	TGTGCCAGCAGCGCCCTAGCGGCTAGCTCCTACGAGCAGTACTTC
many	TRBD2	TRBV5-6	TRBJ2-7	CASSSVREGPYEQYF	TGTGCCAGCAGCTCGGTACGGGAGGGCCCGTACGAGCAGTACTTC
many	TRBD1	TRBV20-1	TRBJ1-3	CSAKRTGGSSGNTIYF	TGCAGTGCAAAGAGGACAGGGGGGAGCTCTGGAAACACCATATATTTT
many	NA	TRBV5-1	TRBJ2-3	CASSLVLPDTQYF	TGCGCCAGCAGCTTGGTCCTTCCAGATACGCAGTATTTT
many	NA	TRBV5-1	TRBJ1-1	CASSLERFRRRETNTEAFF	TGCGCCAGCAGCTTGGAACGGTTCAGGCGCCGTGAAACCAACACTGAAGCTTTCTTT